This TCR beta chain was recovered during a study of shared clonotypes between healthy human individuals. TCRdb's copy holds only in-frame clones and misses some; the assay was immunoSEQ multiplex PCR. The sample consists of roughly 2.5 million clones, around 94% of them appearing once. A word on this clone: What it binds is not known.

Study-wide results and limits: Shared clonotypes across all four donors exceeded non-shared ones in generation probability.

Every donor, a Caucasian adult, lived in Nashville, Tennessee. Trimming cost V 1 base and J 3 bases, with 9 bases left between them. The CDR3 consists of 15 residues. Germline V gene data show CDR1 as SGHDN and CDR2 as FVKESK. The specimen was naive CD4+ T cells sorted from blood. The subset: CD45RA+ positively selected. This chain connects TRBV14 to TRBJ1-4; D might be TRBD1 (6 bases). This clonotype was obtained from a man aged 18 to 29 in good health. The CDR3 DNA reads as TGTGCCAGCAGCCAAGGGGGGCTACCTAATGAAAAACTGTTTTTT. Translation gives CASSQGGLPNEKLFF.